This T cell receptor beta chain was identified during a study of T cell changes during pregnancy in multiple sclerosis. CDR3 size: 15 residues. V lost 10 bases and J lost 0; bases outside the gene matches: 4. Germline values: CDR1 LNHDA, CDR2 SQIVND (reference sequence). Measured with immunoSEQ multiplex PCR; TCRdb has only the in-frame clones, and not every one. The sample has 90,000 to 120,000 clones, approximately 90% seen once. This rearrangement joins TRBV19 to TRBJ2-3, with 13 positions matching TRBD2. The sample here was peripheral blood, taken in the third trimester of pregnancy. The sequence was collected from a female donor in good health, enrolled as a control in a pregnancy study. Here the CDR3 DNA reads TGTGCCACCACTAGCGGGGGGGCGAGCACAGATACGCAGTATTTT. It codes for CATTSGGASTDTQYF.